This T cell receptor (beta chain) was obtained from a study of response to subunit inactivated influenza vaccine. Findings of the study overall: The authors proposed limited new T cell recruitment per seasonal influenza vaccination.

In germline, CDR1 is SQVTM, CDR2 ANQGSEA. Deletions cut 6 bases from V and 3 bases from J, with 12 bases between. The CDR3 has 13 residues. TCRdb processed the RT-PCR reads anew with MiXCR; each CDR3 protein has one entry. The table shows about 180,000 distinct CDR3 sequences, with about 10% occurring only once. This clonotype was found many times. Its antigen is unidentified. The material was CD8+ T cells sorted from PBMCs, obtained around 25 months after vaccination. The V and J genes are TRBV29-1 and TRBJ2-1; possibly TRBD1 or TRBD2 for D (5 bases each). This TCR came from a man aged 50-75 years who received an inactivated influenza vaccine. CDR3 region: CSVGLAHYNEQFF. In DNA, the CDR3 is TGCAGCGTGGGGCTAGCACACTACAATGAGCAGTTCTTC.